This T cell receptor beta chain appears in the sequencing data of a study of T cell clonotyping in hematopoietic cell transplantation. Study-wide context: Recipient samples before transplant were obtained post-cytoreduction. Study conclusions and caveats: Recipient TCR diversity dropped after transplant; expanded clonotypes rose from day 30 to 180.

Here immunoSEQ multiplex PCR was the method, and the copy in TCRdb shows in-frame clones only, minus some. This sample has 35,000 to 45,000 clones; 95% occur once, and the top ten carry around 1.6%. The germline V gene has CDR1 LNHDA and CDR2 SQIVND (reference sequence). V was clipped by 3 bases and J by 5 bases, with 13 bases between them. The CDR3 has 14 amino acids. Described time point: recipient sample about 28 days before transplant, after cytoreduction. Points on this clone: Its antigen is not identified.

The rearrangement joins TRBV19 to TRBJ2-5, with TRBD2 as a possible D gene (6 bases). The sequenced sample was peripheral blood mononuclear cells, obtained before stem cell transplant. The clonotype was recovered from a man aged 35 to 55 with chronic myeloid leukemia. Some clones in this sample may be carry-over from other donors' samples. DNA for the CDR3: TGTGCCAGTAGTATTGCGGGGCTTAGGGAGACCCAGTACTTC. Translation gives CASSIAGLRETQYF.